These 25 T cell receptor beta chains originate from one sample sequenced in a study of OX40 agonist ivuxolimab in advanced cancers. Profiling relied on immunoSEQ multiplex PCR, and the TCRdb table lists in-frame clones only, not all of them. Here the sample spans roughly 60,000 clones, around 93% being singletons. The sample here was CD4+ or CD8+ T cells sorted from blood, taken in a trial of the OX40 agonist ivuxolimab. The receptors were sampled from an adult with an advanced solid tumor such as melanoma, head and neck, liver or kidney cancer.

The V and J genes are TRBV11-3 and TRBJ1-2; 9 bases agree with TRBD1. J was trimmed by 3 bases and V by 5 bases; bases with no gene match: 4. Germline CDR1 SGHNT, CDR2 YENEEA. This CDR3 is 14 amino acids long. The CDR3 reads CASSLRTGDYGYTF. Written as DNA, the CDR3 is TGTGCCAGCAGCCTAAGGACAGGGGACTATGGCTACACCTTC.

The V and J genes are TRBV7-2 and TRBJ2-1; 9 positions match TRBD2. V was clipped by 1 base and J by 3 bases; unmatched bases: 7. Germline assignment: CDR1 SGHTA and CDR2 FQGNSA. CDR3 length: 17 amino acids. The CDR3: CASSLVSSGILYNEQFF. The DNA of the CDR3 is TGTGCCAGCAGCTTAGTGTCTAGCGGGATCCTCTACAATGAGCAGTTCTTC.

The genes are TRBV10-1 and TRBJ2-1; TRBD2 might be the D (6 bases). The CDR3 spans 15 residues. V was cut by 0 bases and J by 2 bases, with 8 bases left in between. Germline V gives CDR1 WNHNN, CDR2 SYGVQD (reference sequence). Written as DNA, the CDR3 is TGCGCCAGCAGTGAGTCGGGAGGCCCCTACAATGAGCAGTTCTTC. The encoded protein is CASSESGGPYNEQFF.

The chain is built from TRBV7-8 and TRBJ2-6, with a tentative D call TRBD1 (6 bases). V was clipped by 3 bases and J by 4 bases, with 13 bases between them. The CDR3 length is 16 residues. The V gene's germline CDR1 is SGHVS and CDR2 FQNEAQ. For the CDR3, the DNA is TGTGCCAGCAGCTTTTACAGGGTAGTAGGGGCCAACGTCCTGACTTTC. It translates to CASSFYRVVGANVLTF.

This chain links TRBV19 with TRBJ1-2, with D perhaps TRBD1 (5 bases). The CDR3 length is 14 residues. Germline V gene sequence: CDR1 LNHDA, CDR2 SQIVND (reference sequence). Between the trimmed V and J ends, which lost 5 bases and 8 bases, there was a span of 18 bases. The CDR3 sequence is CASSYSGRAPGYTF. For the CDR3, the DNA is TGTGCCAGTAGTTATTCCGGCAGGGCCCCGGGCTACACCTTC.

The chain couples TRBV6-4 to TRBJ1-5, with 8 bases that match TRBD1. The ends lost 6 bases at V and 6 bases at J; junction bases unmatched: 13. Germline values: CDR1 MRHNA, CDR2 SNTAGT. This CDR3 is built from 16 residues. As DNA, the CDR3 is TGTGCCAGCAGCGCGACAGGGGCAGGGGACAGTCAGCCCCAGCATTTT. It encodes CASSATGAGDSQPQHF.

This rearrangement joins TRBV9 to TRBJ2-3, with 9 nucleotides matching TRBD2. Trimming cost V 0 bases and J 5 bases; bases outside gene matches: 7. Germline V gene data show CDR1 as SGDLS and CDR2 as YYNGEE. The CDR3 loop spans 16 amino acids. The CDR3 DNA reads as TGTGCCAGCAGCGTAGGGGCTAGCGGGAAGGGAGATACGCAGTATTTT. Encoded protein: CASSVGASGKGDTQYF.

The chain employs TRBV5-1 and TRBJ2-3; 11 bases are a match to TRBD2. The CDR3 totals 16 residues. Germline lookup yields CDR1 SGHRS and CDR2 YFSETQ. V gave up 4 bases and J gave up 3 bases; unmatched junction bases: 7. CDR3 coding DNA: TGCGCCAGCAGCCCCGGTAGCGGGAGGGCTACAGATACGCAGTATTTT. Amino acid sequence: CASSPGSGRATDTQYF.

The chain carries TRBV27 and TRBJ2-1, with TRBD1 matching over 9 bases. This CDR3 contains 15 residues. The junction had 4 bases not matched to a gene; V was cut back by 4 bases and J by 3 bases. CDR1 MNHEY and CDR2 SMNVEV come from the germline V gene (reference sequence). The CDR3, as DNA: TGTGCCAGCAGTTCAACGGGACAGGGCTACAATGAGCAGTTCTTC. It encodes CASSSTGQGYNEQFF.

Written as DNA, the CDR3 is TGTGCCAGCAGGTCGCGCGGGGGAAACAATCAGCCCCAGCATTTT. Encoded protein: CASRSRGGNNQPQHF. This chain joins TRBV6-6 and TRBJ1-5; maybe TRBD1 (5 bases). V gave up 6 bases and J gave up 3 bases, with 15 bases separating them. Germline CDR1 reads MNHNY; CDR2 reads SVGAGI (reference sequence). This CDR3 has 15 residues.

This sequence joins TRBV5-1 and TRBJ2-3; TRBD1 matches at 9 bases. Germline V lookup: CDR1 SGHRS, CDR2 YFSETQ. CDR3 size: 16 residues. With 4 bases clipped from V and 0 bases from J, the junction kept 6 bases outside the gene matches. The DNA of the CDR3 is TGCGCCAGCAGCGCCGGGACAGGGCATAGCACAGATACGCAGTATTTT. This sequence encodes CASSAGTGHSTDTQYF.

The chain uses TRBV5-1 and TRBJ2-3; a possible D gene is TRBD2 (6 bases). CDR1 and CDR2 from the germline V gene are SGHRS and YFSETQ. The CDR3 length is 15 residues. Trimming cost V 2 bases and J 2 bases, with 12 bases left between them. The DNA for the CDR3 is TGCGCCAGCAGCTTACTAGCATCAAACACAGATACGCAGTATTTT. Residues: CASSLLASNTDTQYF.

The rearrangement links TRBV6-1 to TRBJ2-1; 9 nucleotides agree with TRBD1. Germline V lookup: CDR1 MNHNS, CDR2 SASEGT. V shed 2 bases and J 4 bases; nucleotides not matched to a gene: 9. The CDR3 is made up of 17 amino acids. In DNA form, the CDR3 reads TGTGCCAGCAGTGAAAGGACTCGGGACAGGGCTTACAATGAGCAGTTCTTC. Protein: CASSERTRDRAYNEQFF.

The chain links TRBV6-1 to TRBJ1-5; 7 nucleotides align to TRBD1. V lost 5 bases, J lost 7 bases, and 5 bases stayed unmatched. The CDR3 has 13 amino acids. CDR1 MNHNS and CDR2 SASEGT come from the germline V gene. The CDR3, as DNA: TGTGCCAGCAGTCCAGACAGGGTGCAGCCCCAGCATTTT. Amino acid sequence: CASSPDRVQPQHF.

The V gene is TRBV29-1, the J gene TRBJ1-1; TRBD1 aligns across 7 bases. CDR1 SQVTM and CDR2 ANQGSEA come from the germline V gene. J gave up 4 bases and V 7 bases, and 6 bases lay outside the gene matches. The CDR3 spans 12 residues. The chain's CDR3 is CSADRVGTEAFF. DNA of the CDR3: TGCAGCGCAGACAGGGTGGGCACTGAAGCTTTCTTT.

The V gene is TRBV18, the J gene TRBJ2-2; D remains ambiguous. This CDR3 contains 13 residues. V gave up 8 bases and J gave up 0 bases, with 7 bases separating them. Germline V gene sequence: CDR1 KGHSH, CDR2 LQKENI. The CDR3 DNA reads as TGTGCCAGCGAGCCTACGAACACCGGGGAGCTGTTTTTT. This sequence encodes CASEPTNTGELFF.

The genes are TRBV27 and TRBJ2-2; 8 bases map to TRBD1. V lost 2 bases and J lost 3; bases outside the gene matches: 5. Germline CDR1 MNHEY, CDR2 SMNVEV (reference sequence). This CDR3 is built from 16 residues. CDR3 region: CASSLRTGWDTGELFF. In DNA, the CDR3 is TGTGCCAGCAGTTTAAGGACAGGGTGGGACACCGGGGAGCTGTTTTTT.

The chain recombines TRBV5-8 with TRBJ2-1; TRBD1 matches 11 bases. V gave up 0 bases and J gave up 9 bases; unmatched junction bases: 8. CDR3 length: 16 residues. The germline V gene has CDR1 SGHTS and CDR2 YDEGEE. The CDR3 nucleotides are TGTGCCAGCAGCTTGGGGACAGGGGGCGCCGGGGGTGAGCAGTTCTTC. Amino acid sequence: CASSLGTGGAGGEQFF.

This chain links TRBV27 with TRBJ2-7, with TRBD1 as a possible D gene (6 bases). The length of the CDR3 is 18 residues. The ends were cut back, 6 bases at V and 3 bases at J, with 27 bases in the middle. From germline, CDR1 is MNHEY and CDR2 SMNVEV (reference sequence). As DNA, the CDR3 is TGTGCCAGCAGACCACAGGGTCAGTCCTCCCTCAATCTCTACGAGCAGTACTTC. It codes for CASRPQGQSSLNLYEQYF.

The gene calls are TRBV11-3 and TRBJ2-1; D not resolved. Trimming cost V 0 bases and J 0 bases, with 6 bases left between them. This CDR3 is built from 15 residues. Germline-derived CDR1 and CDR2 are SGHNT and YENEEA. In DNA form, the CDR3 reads TGTGCCAGCAGCTTAGAGGATATCTCCTACAATGAGCAGTTCTTC. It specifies CASSLEDISYNEQFF. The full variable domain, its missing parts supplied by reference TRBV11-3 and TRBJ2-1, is EAGVVQSPRYKIIEKKQPVAFWCNPISGHNTLYWYLQNLGQGPELLIRYENEEAVDDSQLPKDRFSAERLKGVDSTLKIQPAELGDSAVYLCASSLEDISYNEQFFGPGTRLTVL.

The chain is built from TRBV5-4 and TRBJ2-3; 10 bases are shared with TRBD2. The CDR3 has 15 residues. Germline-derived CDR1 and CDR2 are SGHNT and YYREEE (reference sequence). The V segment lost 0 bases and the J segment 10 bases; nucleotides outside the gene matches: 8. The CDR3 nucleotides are TGTGCCAGCAGCTTGGTCCTAGCGGGAGCATCTCCGCAGTATTTT. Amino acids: CASSLVLAGASPQYF.

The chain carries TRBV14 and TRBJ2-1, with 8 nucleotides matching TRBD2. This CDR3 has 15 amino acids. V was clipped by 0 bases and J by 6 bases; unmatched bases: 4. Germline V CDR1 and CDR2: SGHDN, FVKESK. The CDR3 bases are TGTGCCAGCAGCCAAGAGCGACTAGCGCTCAATGAGCAGTTCTTC. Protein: CASSQERLALNEQFF.

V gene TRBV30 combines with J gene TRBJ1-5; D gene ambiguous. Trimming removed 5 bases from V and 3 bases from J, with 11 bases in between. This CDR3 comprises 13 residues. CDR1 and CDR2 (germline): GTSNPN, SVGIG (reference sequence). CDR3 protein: CAWAMDSNQPQHF. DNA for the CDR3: TGTGCCTGGGCCATGGATTCCAATCAGCCCCAGCATTTT. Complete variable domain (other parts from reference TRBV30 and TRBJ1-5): SQTIHQWPATLVQPVGSPLSLECTVEGTSNPNLYWYRQAAGRGLQLLFYSVGIGQISSEVPQNLSASRPQDRQFILSSKKLLLSDSGFYLCAWAMDSNQPQHFGDGTRLSIL.

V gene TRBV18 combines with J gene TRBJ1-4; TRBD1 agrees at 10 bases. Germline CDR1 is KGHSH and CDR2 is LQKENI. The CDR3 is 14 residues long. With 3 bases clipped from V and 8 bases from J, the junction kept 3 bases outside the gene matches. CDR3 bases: TGTGCCAGCTCACCGACGGGACAGGGGGAAAAACTGTTTTTT. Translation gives CASSPTGQGEKLFF. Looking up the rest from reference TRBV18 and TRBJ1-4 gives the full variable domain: NAGVMQNPRHLVRRRGQEARLRCSPMKGHSHVYWYRQLPEEGLKFMVYLQKENIIDESGMPKERFSAEFPKEGPSILRIQQVVRGDSAAYFCASSPTGQGEKLFFGSGTQLSVL.

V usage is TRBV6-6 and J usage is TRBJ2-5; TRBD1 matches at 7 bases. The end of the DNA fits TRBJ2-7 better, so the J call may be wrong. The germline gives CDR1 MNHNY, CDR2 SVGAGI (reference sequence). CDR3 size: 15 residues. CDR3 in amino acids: CASSPGVGGVYEQYF. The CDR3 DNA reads TGTGCCAGCAGCCCCGGGGTAGGGGGCGTCTACGAGCAGTACTTC.